The source of this T cell receptor beta chain is a study of T cell repertoires in cytomegalovirus infection. The CDR3 runs 13 residues. Germline V gene sequence: CDR1 LGHNA, CDR2 YSLEER. Trimming removed 4 bases from V and 4 bases from J, with 7 bases in between. Using its own MiXCR run on the reads, TCRdb lists one record per CDR3 protein. In the table there are 200,000 or so distinct CDR3 sequences, approximately 19% of which are singletons. This clonotype was counted between two and nine times. The chain recombines TRBV4-3 with TRBJ2-2, with D perhaps TRBD2 (5 bases). The TCR was taken from a human donor in good health (CMV status not recorded). Some clones in this sample may be carry-over from other donors' samples. The sample taken for sequencing was PBMCs. The CDR3 DNA sequence: TGCGCCAGCAGCCGTGGACTCACCGGGGAGCTGTTTTTT. This translates into CASSRGLTGELFF.